This record looks at one T cell receptor (beta chain) sequence and its context. The sample has other DNA sequences that encode this CDR3 too. This sample is drawn from a study of blood T cell repertoires in COVID-19. The wider study: Material from acute and convalescent COVID-19 was sourced from the United States, Italy and Spain. Sources were T cells, B-cell-depleted T cells, or PBMCs; the material itself was cDNA or gDNA.

Across about 22 US areas, participants ranged in age from about 18 to 100 years. Original data processing: The assay estimated nucleated cells by amplifying reference gene primers. Clones were sequenced by immunoSEQ multiplex PCR, and TCRdb holds only the in-frame ones, with some missing. The DNA gave D and trimming, while V, J and clone size come from that table. The sample consists of fewer than 350,000 clones, around 85% of them appearing once. The CDR3 is 14 amino acids. CDR1 and CDR2 from the germline V gene are MDHEN and SYDVKM. Trimming at V came to 5 bases and at J to 9 bases, leaving 3 bases not matched to a gene.

This TCR derives from a woman between 50 and 59 years old who had recovered from COVID-19. The sample taken for sequencing was PBMCs or T cells enriched from blood (not recorded which). The rearrangement links TRBV28 to TRBJ1-6; 11 nucleotides agree with TRBD1. The CDR3 DNA follows: TGTGCCAGCAGTACGGGACAGGGGGGTTCACCCCTCCACTTT. Translating gives CASSTGQGGSPLHF.